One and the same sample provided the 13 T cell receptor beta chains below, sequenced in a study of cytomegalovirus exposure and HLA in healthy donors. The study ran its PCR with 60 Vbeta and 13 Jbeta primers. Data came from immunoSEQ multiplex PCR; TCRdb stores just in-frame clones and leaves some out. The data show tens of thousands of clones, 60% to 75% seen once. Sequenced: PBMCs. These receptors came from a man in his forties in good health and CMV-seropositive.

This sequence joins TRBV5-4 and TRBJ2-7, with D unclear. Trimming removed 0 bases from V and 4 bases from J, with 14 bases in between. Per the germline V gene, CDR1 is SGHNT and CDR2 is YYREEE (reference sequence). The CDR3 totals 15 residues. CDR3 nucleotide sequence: TGTGCCAGCAGCTTGGGGGCCCCCAACCAATACGAGCAGTACTTC. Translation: CASSLGAPNQYEQYF.

The CDR3 loop reads CASSSSSIDFNSPLHF. The CDR3 region has the DNA TGTGCCAGCAGCTCTAGCTCAATTGATTTTAATTCACCCCTCCACTTT. V is TRBV7-9 and J is TRBJ1-6; no firm D call. Trimming stripped 4 bases from V and 6 bases from J, with 16 bases between. Germline CDR1 SEHNR, CDR2 FQNEAQ (reference sequence). The CDR3 runs 16 residues.

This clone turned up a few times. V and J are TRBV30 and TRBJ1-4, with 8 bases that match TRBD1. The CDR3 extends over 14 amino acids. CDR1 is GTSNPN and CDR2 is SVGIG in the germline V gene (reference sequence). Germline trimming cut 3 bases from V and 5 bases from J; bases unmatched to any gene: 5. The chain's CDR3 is CAWSGQGLNEKLFF. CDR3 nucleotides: TGTGCCTGGAGCGGACAGGGACTAAATGAAAAACTGTTTTTT.

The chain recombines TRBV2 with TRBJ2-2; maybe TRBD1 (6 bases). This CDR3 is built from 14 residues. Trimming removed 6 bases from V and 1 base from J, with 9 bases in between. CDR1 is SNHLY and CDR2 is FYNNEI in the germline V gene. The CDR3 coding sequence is TGTGCCAGCAGGAAAGGGGGGAACACCGGGGAGCTGTTTTTT. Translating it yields CASRKGGNTGELFF.

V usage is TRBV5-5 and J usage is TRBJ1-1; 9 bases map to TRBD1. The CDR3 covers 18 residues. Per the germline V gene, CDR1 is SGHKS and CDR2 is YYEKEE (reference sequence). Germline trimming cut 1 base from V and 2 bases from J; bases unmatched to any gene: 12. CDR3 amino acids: CASSLSRTGDRGNTEAFF. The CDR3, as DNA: TGTGCCAGCAGCTTGAGTCGGACAGGGGATCGGGGCAACACTGAAGCTTTCTTT.

Here the CDR3 reads CASSFSGGTETQYF. The CDR3 DNA reads as TGTGCCAGCAGCTTCAGCGGGGGTACGGAGACCCAGTACTTC. The genes are TRBV7-3 and TRBJ2-5, with 8 nucleotides matching TRBD2. Germline values: CDR1 SGHTA, CDR2 FQGTGA. Germline trimming cut 3 bases from V and 5 bases from J; bases unmatched to any gene: 5. CDR3 length: 14 amino acids.

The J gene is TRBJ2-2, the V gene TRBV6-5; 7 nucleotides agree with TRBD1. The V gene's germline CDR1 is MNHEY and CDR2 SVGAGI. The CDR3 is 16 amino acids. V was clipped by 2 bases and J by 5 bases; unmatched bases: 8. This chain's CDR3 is CASSYRGRGWTGELFF. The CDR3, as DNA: TGTGCCAGCAGTTACAGGGGGCGAGGGTGGACCGGGGAGCTGTTTTTT.

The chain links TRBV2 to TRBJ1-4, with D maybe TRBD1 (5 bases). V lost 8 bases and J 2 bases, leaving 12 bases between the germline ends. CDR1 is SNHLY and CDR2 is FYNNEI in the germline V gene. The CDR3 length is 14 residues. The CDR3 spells CASGRRATNEKLFF. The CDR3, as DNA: TGTGCCAGCGGCCGCAGGGCGACTAATGAAAAACTGTTTTTT.

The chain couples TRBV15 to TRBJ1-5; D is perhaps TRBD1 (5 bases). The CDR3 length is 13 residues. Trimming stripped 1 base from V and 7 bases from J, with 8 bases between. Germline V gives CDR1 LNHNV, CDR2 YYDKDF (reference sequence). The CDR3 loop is CATSRVRAQPQHF. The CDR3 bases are TGTGCCACCAGCAGAGTCAGGGCCCAGCCCCAGCATTTT. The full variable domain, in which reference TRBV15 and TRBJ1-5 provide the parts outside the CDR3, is DAMVIQNPRYQVTQFGKPVTLSCSQTLNHNVMYWYQQKSSQAPKLLFHYYDKDFNNEADTPDNFQSRRPNTSFCFLDIRSPGLGDTAMYLCATSRVRAQPQHFGDGTRLSIL.

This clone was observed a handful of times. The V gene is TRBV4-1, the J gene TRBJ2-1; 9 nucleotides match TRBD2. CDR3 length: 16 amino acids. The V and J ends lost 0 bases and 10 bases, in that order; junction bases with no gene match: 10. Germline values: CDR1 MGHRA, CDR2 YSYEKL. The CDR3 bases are TGCGCCAGCAGCCAAGAGGGTAGCGGGGGTCTCGAAGAGCAGTTCTTC. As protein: CASSQEGSGGLEEQFF.

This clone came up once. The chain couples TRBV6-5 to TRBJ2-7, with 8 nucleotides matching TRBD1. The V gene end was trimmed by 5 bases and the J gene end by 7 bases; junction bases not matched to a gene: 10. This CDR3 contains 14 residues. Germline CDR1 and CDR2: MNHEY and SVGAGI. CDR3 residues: CASSLGTGQYEQYF. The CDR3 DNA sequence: TGTGCCAGCAGTCTCGGGACAGGCCAGTATGAGCAGTACTTC.

CDR3 protein: CASSKQGIRNTEAFF. The CDR3 coding sequence is TGTGCCAGCAGTAAACAGGGAATAAGAAACACTGAAGCTTTCTTT. The gene calls are TRBV2 and TRBJ1-1; a possible D gene is TRBD1 (6 bases). This CDR3 region has 15 residues. The germline gives CDR1 SNHLY, CDR2 FYNNEI. The V end was cut by 5 bases, the J end by 2 bases, with 15 bases between.

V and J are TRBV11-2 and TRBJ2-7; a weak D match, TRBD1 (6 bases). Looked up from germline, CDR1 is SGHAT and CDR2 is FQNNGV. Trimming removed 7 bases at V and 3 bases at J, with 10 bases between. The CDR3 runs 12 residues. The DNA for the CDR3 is TGTGCCAGCACTACAGGGCTCTACGAGCAGTACTTC. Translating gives CASTTGLYEQYF.